The 3 T cell receptor beta chains given below trace back to one sample, sequenced in a study of ipilimumab plus nivolumab after autologous stem cell transplantation. The data were produced by immunoSEQ multiplex PCR, yet TCRdb's version contains in-frame clones alone and is incomplete. The profile shows about 84,000 clones, 83% of them singletons. Sequencing used PBMCs, obtained in a trial of ipilimumab plus nivolumab as post-transplant consolidation. All receptors come from a male donor with diffuse large B-cell lymphoma.

V is TRBV5-6 and J is TRBJ1-5, with D possibly being TRBD1 (6 bases). This CDR3 spans 17 amino acids. V was pared by 1 base and J by 1 base, with 15 bases between. The germline V gene has CDR1 SGHDT and CDR2 YYEEEE. The CDR3, as DNA: TGTGCCAGCAGCTTGTTTTATGGGGGCAGAAGCAATCAGCCCCAGCATTTT. Amino acids: CASSLFYGGRSNQPQHF.

This chain links TRBV6-1 with TRBJ2-2, with D tentatively TRBD2 (6 bases). V lost 6 bases and J 1 base, leaving 9 bases between the germline ends. Germline V lookup: CDR1 MNHNS, CDR2 SASEGT. This CDR3 has 14 residues. The CDR3, as DNA: TGTGCCAGCAGCTTCGGGGGGAACACCGGGGAGCTGTTTTTT. Translated: CASSFGGNTGELFF.

The rearrangement joins TRBV5-4 to TRBJ2-3; TRBD2 aligns across 9 bases. The ends lost 2 bases at V and 5 bases at J; junction bases unmatched: 3. The CDR3 is 14 amino acids. The V gene's germline CDR1 is SGHNT and CDR2 YYREEE (reference sequence). The CDR3 nucleotides read TGTGCCAGCAGCTTAAGCGGGGGGATAGATACGCAGTATTTT. Amino acid sequence: CASSLSGGIDTQYF.